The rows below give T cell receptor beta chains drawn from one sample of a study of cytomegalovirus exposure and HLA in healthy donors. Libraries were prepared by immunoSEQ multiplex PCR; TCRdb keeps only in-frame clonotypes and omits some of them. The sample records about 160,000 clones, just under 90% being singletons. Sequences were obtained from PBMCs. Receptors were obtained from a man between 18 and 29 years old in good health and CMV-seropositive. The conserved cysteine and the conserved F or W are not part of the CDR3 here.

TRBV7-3	ASSSQGSTEAF
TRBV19	ASSIAGGGNYEQY
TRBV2	ASRSTFSGANVLT
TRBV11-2	ASSFLSLRSKSSTDTQY
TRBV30	AWSRRSVEGLEF
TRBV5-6	ASSLSLAGKTQY
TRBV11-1	ASSLGTSTGELF
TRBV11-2	ASNTLGLAGGTGELF
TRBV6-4	ASSDPPTDSYEQY
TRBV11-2	ASSSNLDRPYEQY
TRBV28	ASNPPGTPLDEQY
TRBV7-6	ASSLVGGPNTGELF
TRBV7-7	ASSLGAAGGGTQY
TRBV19	ASRPSGRGAYEQY
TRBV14	ASSQGGYANTGELF
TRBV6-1	ASSEVLTPEKLF
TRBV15	ATSRTGLVYTGELF
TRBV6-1	ASSEYLGAEYGYT
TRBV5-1	ASSLAGVLGIVTDTQY
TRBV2	ASSGWGLARPDTQY
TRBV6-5	ASRRLQEAGNTIY
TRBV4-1	ASSQDLNTGELF
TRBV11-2	ASSLEPSGTGELF
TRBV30	AWSRESNQPQH
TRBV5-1	ASSLWDRGKAF
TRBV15	ATSLAPYNEQF
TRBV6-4	ASRFRDRGSGEQY
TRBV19	ASSTFTGGEKLF
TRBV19	ASSIPPGRSNQPQH
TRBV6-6	ASSYSGQGADTQY